A selection of T cell receptor beta chains follows, all from one sample in a study of cytomegalovirus exposure and HLA in healthy donors. The repertoire was sequenced with immunoSEQ multiplex PCR; TCRdb's copy has only in-frame clones and lacks some. The sample includes about 220,000 clones, around nine tenths of them seen just once. The source material was PBMCs. The source is a young man in good health and CMV-seronegative. CDR3s include the opening cysteine and the closing phenylalanine or tryptophan. The order of the fields is J gene, V gene, CDR3 length, clone size, D gene, CDR3 protein, CDR3 DNA. D genes are given only for firm matches. Expanded clones get a size class; other rows say once, few or many, or leave the size out.

j_call: TRBJ2-2
v_call: TRBV27
cdr3_length: 13
clone_size: NA
d_call: TRBD2
cdr3_aa: CASSLSGLSGLFF
cdr3_nt: TGTGCCAGCAGTTTATCGGGACTATCAGGGCTGTTTTTT

j_call: TRBJ1-4
v_call: TRBV7-9
cdr3_length: 14
clone_size: once
d_call: TRBD1
cdr3_aa: CASSQGGSNEKLFF
cdr3_nt: TGTGCCAGTTCACAGGGGGGATCTAATGAAAAACTGTTTTTT

j_call: TRBJ2-1
v_call: TRBV25-1
cdr3_length: 15
clone_size: NA
d_call: TRBD1
cdr3_aa: CASSEFGRGRNEQFF
cdr3_nt: TGTGCCAGCAGTGAATTCGGCAGGGGGCGAAATGAGCAGTTCTTC

j_call: TRBJ1-4
v_call: TRBV2
cdr3_length: 15
clone_size: NA
d_call: NA
cdr3_aa: CASRGAVTTNEKLFF
cdr3_nt: TGTGCCAGCAGGGGGGCAGTTACAACTAATGAAAAACTGTTTTTT

j_call: TRBJ1-6
v_call: TRBV11-3
cdr3_length: 18
clone_size: NA
d_call: NA
cdr3_aa: CASSLDHPGWPYNSPLHF
cdr3_nt: TGTGCCAGCAGCTTAGATCACCCGGGTTGGCCCTATAATTCACCCCTCCACTTT

j_call: TRBJ2-5
v_call: TRBV27
cdr3_length: 14
clone_size: NA
d_call: TRBD2
cdr3_aa: CASRGLAGVETQYF
cdr3_nt: TGTGCCAGCAGGGGACTAGCGGGAGTAGAGACCCAGTACTTC

j_call: TRBJ2-1
v_call: TRBV6-6
cdr3_length: 15
clone_size: NA
d_call: TRBD2
cdr3_aa: CASSYGLAGWGEQFF
cdr3_nt: TGTGCCAGCAGTTACGGGCTAGCGGGATGGGGTGAGCAGTTCTTC

j_call: TRBJ2-7
v_call: TRBV5-5
cdr3_length: 13
clone_size: NA
d_call: NA
cdr3_aa: CASSLVLRDTQDF
cdr3_nt: TGTGCCAGCAGCTTGGTCCTCCGGGACACCCAAGACTTC

j_call: TRBJ2-5
v_call: TRBV10-1
cdr3_length: 16
clone_size: NA
d_call: TRBD2
cdr3_aa: CASSVGLAGVRETQYF
cdr3_nt: TGCGCCAGCAGTGTAGGGCTAGCGGGAGTTCGAGAGACCCAGTACTTC

j_call: TRBJ2-1
v_call: TRBV15
cdr3_length: 15
clone_size: NA
d_call: NA
cdr3_aa: CATSRDWSSYNEQFF
cdr3_nt: TGTGCCACCAGCAGAGATTGGAGCTCCTACAATGAGCAGTTCTTC

j_call: TRBJ2-7
v_call: TRBV11-2
cdr3_length: 15
clone_size: NA
d_call: TRBD1
cdr3_aa: CASSLDRTGIYEQYF
cdr3_nt: TGTGCCAGCAGCTTAGATAGGACAGGGATTTACGAGCAGTACTTC

j_call: TRBJ2-4
v_call: TRBV4-2
cdr3_length: 15
clone_size: NA
d_call: TRBD2
cdr3_aa: CASSQDLSGGNIQYF
cdr3_nt: TGTGCCAGCAGCCAAGATTTAAGCGGGGGAAACATTCAGTACTTC

j_call: TRBJ2-7
v_call: TRBV7-2
cdr3_length: 18
clone_size: NA
d_call: TRBD1
cdr3_aa: CASSLVGSSGTGAYEQYF
cdr3_nt: TGTGCCAGCAGCTTAGTGGGAAGCTCCGGGACAGGGGCCTACGAGCAGTACTTC

j_call: TRBJ2-2
v_call: TRBV5-1
cdr3_length: 12
clone_size: once
d_call: NA
cdr3_aa: CASSLLTGELFF
cdr3_nt: TGCGCCAGTTCCCTACTCACCGGGGAGCTGTTTTTT

j_call: TRBJ1-5
v_call: TRBV6-1
cdr3_length: 14
clone_size: NA
d_call: NA
cdr3_aa: CASTRGGASQPQHF
cdr3_nt: TGTGCCAGCACCCGTGGGGGGGCGAGTCAGCCCCAGCATTTT

j_call: TRBJ2-3
v_call: TRBV5-4
cdr3_length: 14
clone_size: NA
d_call: TRBD1
cdr3_aa: CASSPWTGTDTQYF
cdr3_nt: TGTGCCAGCAGCCCCTGGACAGGTACAGATACGCAGTATTTT

j_call: TRBJ1-2
v_call: TRBV28
cdr3_length: 14
clone_size: NA
d_call: TRBD1
cdr3_aa: CASSLDRGPNGYTF
cdr3_nt: TGTGCCAGCAGCCTCGACAGGGGGCCGAATGGCTACACCTTC

j_call: TRBJ2-7
v_call: TRBV6-5
cdr3_length: 12
clone_size: once
d_call: TRBD2
cdr3_aa: CASSSGRYEQYF
cdr3_nt: TGTGCCAGCTCCAGCGGGAGGTACGAGCAGTACTTC

j_call: TRBJ1-5
v_call: TRBV28
cdr3_length: 13
clone_size: once
d_call: NA
cdr3_aa: CASSLREAQPQHF
cdr3_nt: TGTGCCAGCAGTTTACGGGAGGCTCAGCCCCAGCATTTT

j_call: TRBJ1-2
v_call: TRBV2
cdr3_length: 15
clone_size: NA
d_call: NA
cdr3_aa: CASRTPQGINYGYTF
cdr3_nt: TGTGCCAGCAGGACACCCCAGGGGATCAACTATGGCTACACCTTC

j_call: TRBJ1-2
v_call: TRBV28
cdr3_length: 14
clone_size: NA
d_call: NA
cdr3_aa: CASSLGQAPGGYTF
cdr3_nt: TGTGCCAGCAGTTTAGGGCAGGCGCCTGGTGGCTACACCTTC

j_call: TRBJ2-1
v_call: TRBV4-3
cdr3_length: 16
clone_size: NA
d_call: NA
cdr3_aa: CASSQEGQGSYNEQFF
cdr3_nt: TGCGCCAGCAGCCAAGAGGGGCAGGGTTCCTACAATGAGCAGTTCTTC

j_call: TRBJ1-2
v_call: TRBV5-1
cdr3_length: 13
clone_size: NA
d_call: NA
cdr3_aa: CASSLGGYGGYTF
cdr3_nt: TGCGCCAGCAGCTTGGGCGGGTACGGTGGCTACACCTTC

j_call: TRBJ1-5
v_call: TRBV9
cdr3_length: 14
clone_size: NA
d_call: NA
cdr3_aa: CASSGAASNQPQHF
cdr3_nt: TGTGCCAGCAGCGGGGCAGCTAGCAATCAGCCCCAGCATTTT

j_call: TRBJ2-3
v_call: TRBV5-1
cdr3_length: 16
clone_size: NA
d_call: TRBD2
cdr3_aa: CASSTSPGLAADTQYF
cdr3_nt: TGCGCCAGCAGCACCTCGCCGGGACTAGCCGCGGATACGCAGTATTTT

j_call: TRBJ1-1
v_call: TRBV27
cdr3_length: 15
clone_size: NA
d_call: NA
cdr3_aa: CASSPRTGINTEAFF
cdr3_nt: TGTGCCAGCAGTCCACGAACAGGAATCAACACTGAAGCTTTCTTT

j_call: TRBJ1-5
v_call: TRBV19
cdr3_length: 17
clone_size: NA
d_call: TRBD1
cdr3_aa: CASNKLNRGASNQPQHF
cdr3_nt: TGTGCCAGCAACAAACTTAACAGGGGGGCAAGCAATCAGCCCCAGCATTTT

j_call: TRBJ2-7
v_call: TRBV28
cdr3_length: 13
clone_size: few
d_call: TRBD1
cdr3_aa: CATTRDRGWEQYF
cdr3_nt: TGTGCCACCACCAGGGACAGGGGCTGGGAGCAGTACTTC

j_call: TRBJ2-7
v_call: TRBV7-8
cdr3_length: 14
clone_size: NA
d_call: TRBD1
cdr3_aa: CASSLVGTDYEQYF
cdr3_nt: TGTGCCAGCAGCTTAGTGGGGACAGACTACGAGCAGTACTTC

j_call: TRBJ1-4
v_call: TRBV6-6
cdr3_length: 16
clone_size: NA
d_call: NA
cdr3_aa: CASSYGQLTTNEKLFF
cdr3_nt: TGTGCCAGCAGCTACGGACAGCTCACAACTAATGAAAAACTGTTTTTT

j_call: TRBJ2-1
v_call: TRBV6-5
cdr3_length: 12
clone_size: once
d_call: NA
cdr3_aa: CASSSRSYEQFF
cdr3_nt: TGTGCCAGCAGTTCCAGGTCCTATGAGCAGTTCTTC

j_call: TRBJ1-1
v_call: TRBV5-6
cdr3_length: 12
clone_size: NA
d_call: NA
cdr3_aa: CASSFGGTEAFF
cdr3_nt: TGTGCCAGCAGCTTCGGAGGCACTGAAGCTTTCTTT

j_call: TRBJ1-1
v_call: TRBV27
cdr3_length: 13
clone_size: NA
d_call: NA
cdr3_aa: CASSFDKNTEAFF
cdr3_nt: TGTGCCAGCAGCTTCGACAAGAACACTGAAGCTTTCTTT

j_call: TRBJ1-2
v_call: TRBV28
cdr3_length: 15
clone_size: NA
d_call: NA
cdr3_aa: CASSRIGQPRYGYTF
cdr3_nt: TGTGCCAGCAGCAGAATTGGACAGCCTCGCTATGGCTACACCTTC

j_call: TRBJ1-5
v_call: TRBV6-1
cdr3_length: 13
clone_size: NA
d_call: NA
cdr3_aa: CASSEREDQPQHF
cdr3_nt: TGTGCCAGCAGTGAGAGGGAGGATCAGCCCCAGCATTTT

j_call: TRBJ2-3
v_call: TRBV28
cdr3_length: 14
clone_size: NA
d_call: TRBD2
cdr3_aa: CASSSSGLTDTQYF
cdr3_nt: TGTGCCAGCAGTTCTAGCGGGCTCACAGATACGCAGTATTTT

j_call: TRBJ2-5
v_call: TRBV4-3
cdr3_length: 13
clone_size: NA
d_call: NA
cdr3_aa: CASSQATQETQYF
cdr3_nt: TGCGCCAGCAGCCAGGCGACTCAAGAGACCCAGTACTTC

j_call: TRBJ2-7
v_call: TRBV7-9
cdr3_length: 15
clone_size: NA
d_call: TRBD1
cdr3_aa: CASSVGQGPTYEQYF
cdr3_nt: TGTGCCAGCAGCGTCGGACAGGGGCCTACCTACGAGCAGTACTTC

j_call: TRBJ2-6
v_call: TRBV6-5
cdr3_length: 14
clone_size: NA
d_call: NA
cdr3_aa: CASSYAGGIGASCF
cdr3_nt: TGTGCCAGCAGTTACGCGGGCGGGATCGGGGCCTCGTGTTTC

j_call: TRBJ1-1
v_call: TRBV25-1
cdr3_length: 12
clone_size: NA
d_call: NA
cdr3_aa: CASSVGQLEAFF
cdr3_nt: TGTGCCAGCAGTGTGGGCCAGTTGGAAGCTTTCTTT